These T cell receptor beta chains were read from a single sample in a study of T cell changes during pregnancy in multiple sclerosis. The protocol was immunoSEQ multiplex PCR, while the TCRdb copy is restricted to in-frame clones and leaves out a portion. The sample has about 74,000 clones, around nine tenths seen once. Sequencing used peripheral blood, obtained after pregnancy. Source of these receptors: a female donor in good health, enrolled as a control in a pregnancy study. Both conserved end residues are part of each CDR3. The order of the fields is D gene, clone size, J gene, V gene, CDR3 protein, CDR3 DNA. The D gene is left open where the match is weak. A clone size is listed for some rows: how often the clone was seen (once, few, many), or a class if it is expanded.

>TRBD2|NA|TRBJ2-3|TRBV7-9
CASRSGLAKGTDTQYF
TGTGCCAGCAGATCGGGACTAGCTAAGGGCACAGATACGCAGTATTTT
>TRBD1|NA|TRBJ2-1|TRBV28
CASSVTGGEQFF
TGTGCCAGCAGTGTAACAGGGGGTGAGCAGTTCTTC
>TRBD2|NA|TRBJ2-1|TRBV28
CASSKGGASGHNEQFF
TGTGCCAGCAGCAAAGGGGGGGCTAGCGGGCACAATGAGCAGTTCTTC
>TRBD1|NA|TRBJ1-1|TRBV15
CATSRDAGGSLRAFF
TGTGCCACCAGCAGGGATGCAGGGGGCTCCCTTCGAGCTTTCTTT
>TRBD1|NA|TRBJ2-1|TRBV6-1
CASSDRGRGNEQFF
TGTGCCAGCAGTGACAGGGGGCGAGGGAATGAGCAGTTCTTC
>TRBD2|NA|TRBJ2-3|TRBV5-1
CASSLEMGDYTDTQYF
TGCGCCAGCAGCTTGGAAATGGGGGACTACACAGATACGCAGTATTTT
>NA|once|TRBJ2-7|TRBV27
CASSYGTYYEQYF
TGTGCCAGCAGTTATGGTACCTACTACGAGCAGTACTTC
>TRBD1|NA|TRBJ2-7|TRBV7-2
CASSAGRTGSVEQYF
TGTGCCAGCAGCGCCGGCCGGACAGGGAGTGTCGAGCAGTACTTC
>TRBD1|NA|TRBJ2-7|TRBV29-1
CSAGTGAIYEQYF
TGCAGCGCCGGGACAGGGGCTATCTACGAGCAGTACTTC
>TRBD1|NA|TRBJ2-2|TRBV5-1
CASSIQGQTNTGELFF
TGCGCCAGCAGTATCCAGGGACAGACTAACACCGGGGAGCTGTTTTTT
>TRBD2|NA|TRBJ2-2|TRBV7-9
CASSLGASGSRELFF
TGTGCCAGCAGCTTAGGGGCTAGCGGGAGCAGGGAGCTGTTTTTT
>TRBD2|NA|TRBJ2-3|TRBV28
CASSPRAGRVTDTQYF
TGTGCCAGCAGTCCCCGGGCAGGGAGGGTCACAGATACGCAGTATTTT
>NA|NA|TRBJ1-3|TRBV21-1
CASLGQVSGNTIYF
TGTGCCAGCCTAGGACAGGTCTCTGGAAACACCATATATTTT
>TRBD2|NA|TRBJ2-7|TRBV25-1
CASSYREDPPYEQYF
TGTGCCAGCAGTTATCGGGAGGACCCCCCCTACGAGCAGTACTTC
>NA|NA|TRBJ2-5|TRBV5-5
CASGGDRVREKTQYF
TGTGCCTCCGGGGGGGACAGGGTGAGGGAAAAGACCCAGTACTTC
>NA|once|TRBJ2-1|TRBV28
CASSRRGSYNEQFF
TGTGCCAGCAGCCGTCGAGGATCCTACAATGAGCAGTTCTTC
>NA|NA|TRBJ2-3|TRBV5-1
CASREGLARTDTQYF
TGCGCCAGCAGAGAAGGGCTAGCCCGCACAGATACGCAGTATTTT
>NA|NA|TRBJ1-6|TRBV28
CASTFGGADNSPLHF
TGTGCCAGCACCTTCGGAGGGGCTGATAATTCACCCCTCCACTTT
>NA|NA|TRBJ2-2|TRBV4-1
CASSPVGTGELFF
TGCGCCAGCAGCCCCGTCGGCACCGGGGAGCTGTTTTTT
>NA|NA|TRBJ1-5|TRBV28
CASSTQGTSSWPNQPQHF
TGTGCCAGCAGTACCCAGGGGACAAGCTCCTGGCCCAATCAGCCCCAGCATTTT
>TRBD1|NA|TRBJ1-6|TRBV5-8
CASSLPQGATPLHF
TGTGCCAGCAGCCTTCCTCAGGGGGCAACACCCCTCCACTTT
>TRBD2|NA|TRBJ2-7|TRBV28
CASSFGGRGYEQYF
TGTGCCAGCAGTTTTGGCGGGAGGGGATACGAGCAGTACTTC
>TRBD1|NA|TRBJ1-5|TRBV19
CASSSDRAWQPQHF
TGTGCCAGTAGCTCAGACAGGGCATGGCAGCCCCAGCATTTT
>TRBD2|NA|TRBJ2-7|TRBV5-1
CASSFGTSGAYEQYF
TGCGCCAGCAGCTTCGGGACTAGCGGTGCCTACGAGCAGTACTTC
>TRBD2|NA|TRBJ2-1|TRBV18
CASSPPGRGSSNEQFF
TGTGCCAGCTCACCACCGGGGCGGGGGTCCTCCAATGAGCAGTTCTTC
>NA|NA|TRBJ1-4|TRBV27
CASSLGGSNEKLFF
TGTGCCAGCAGTTTGGGGGGTTCTAATGAAAAACTGTTTTTT
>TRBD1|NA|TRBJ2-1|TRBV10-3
CAISAGTGTYNEQFF
TGTGCCATCAGTGCCGGGACAGGGACTTACAATGAGCAGTTCTTC
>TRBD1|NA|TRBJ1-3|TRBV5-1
CASSSTGQGFDGNTIYF
TGCGCCAGCAGCTCCACCGGACAGGGGTTTGACGGAAACACCATATATTTT
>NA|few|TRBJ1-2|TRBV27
CASSIAFTGTYGYTF
TGTGCCAGCAGTATAGCCTTCACAGGGACCTATGGCTACACCTTC
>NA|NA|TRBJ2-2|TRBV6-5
CASAREARNTGELFF
TGTGCCAGCGCTAGAGAAGCCCGGAACACCGGGGAGCTGTTTTTT
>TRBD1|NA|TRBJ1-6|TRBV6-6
CASSTGQGNSPLHF
TGTGCCAGCAGCACGGGACAGGGAAATTCACCCCTCCACTTT
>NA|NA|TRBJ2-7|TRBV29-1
CSVEMGGPEQYF
TGCAGCGTCGAAATGGGGGGGCCCGAGCAGTACTTC
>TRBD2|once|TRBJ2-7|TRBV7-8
CASSLERASGGNEQYF
TGTGCCAGCAGCTTAGAGAGGGCTAGCGGGGGGAACGAGCAGTACTTC
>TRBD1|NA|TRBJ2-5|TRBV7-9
CASSLTHSGGETQYF
TGTGCCAGCAGCTTAACCCATTCAGGGGGAGAGACCCAGTACTTC
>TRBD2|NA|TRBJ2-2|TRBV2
CASRPPGLVKEDIGELFF
TGTGCCAGCAGACCCCCGGGACTAGTAAAGGAGGACATCGGGGAGCTGTTTTTT
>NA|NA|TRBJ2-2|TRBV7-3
CASSFGGGELFF
TGTGCCAGCAGCTTTGGAGGCGGGGAGCTGTTTTTT
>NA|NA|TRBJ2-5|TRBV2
CASSGGPPETQYF
TGTGCCAGCAGTGGGGGCCCCCCAGAGACCCAGTACTTC
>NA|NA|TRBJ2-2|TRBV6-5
CASSIRGMGGELFF
TGTGCCAGCAGTATCAGGGGAATGGGCGGGGAGCTGTTTTTT
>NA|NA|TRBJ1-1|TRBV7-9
CASSLGGAGDTEAFF
TGTGCCAGCAGCTTGGGAGGGGCCGGGGACACTGAAGCTTTCTTT
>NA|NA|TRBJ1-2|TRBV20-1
CTYHLTDYTF
TGCACCTACCACTTGACAGACTACACCTTC
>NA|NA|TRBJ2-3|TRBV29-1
CSVRYRSTDTQYF
TGCAGCGTGAGATACAGGAGCACAGATACGCAGTATTTT
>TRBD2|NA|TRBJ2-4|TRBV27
CASSPETSGTSIQYF
TGTGCCAGCAGTCCCGAGACTAGCGGGACCTCGATTCAGTACTTC
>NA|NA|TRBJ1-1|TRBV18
CASSPNSGRAFF
TGTGCCAGCTCACCAAATTCAGGGAGGGCTTTCTTT
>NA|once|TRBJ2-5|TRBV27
CASGRGQPGGETQYF
TGTGCGTCGGGCAGGGGGCAGCCGGGAGGAGAGACCCAGTACTTC
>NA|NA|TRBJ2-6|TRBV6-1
CASSVSSGANVLTF
TGTGCCAGCAGTGTGAGTAGTGGGGCCAACGTCCTGACTTTC
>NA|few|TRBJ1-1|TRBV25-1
CASSDSDNTEAFF
TGTGCCAGCAGTGACTCAGATAACACTGAAGCTTTCTTT
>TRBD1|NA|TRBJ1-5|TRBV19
CASSIGGTGKQPQHF
TGTGCCAGTAGTATAGGGGGGACAGGAAAGCAGCCCCAGCATTTT
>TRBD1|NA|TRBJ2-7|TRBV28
CASSTLGQGSYEQYF
TGTGCCAGCAGTACCCTGGGACAGGGCTCCTACGAGCAGTACTTC